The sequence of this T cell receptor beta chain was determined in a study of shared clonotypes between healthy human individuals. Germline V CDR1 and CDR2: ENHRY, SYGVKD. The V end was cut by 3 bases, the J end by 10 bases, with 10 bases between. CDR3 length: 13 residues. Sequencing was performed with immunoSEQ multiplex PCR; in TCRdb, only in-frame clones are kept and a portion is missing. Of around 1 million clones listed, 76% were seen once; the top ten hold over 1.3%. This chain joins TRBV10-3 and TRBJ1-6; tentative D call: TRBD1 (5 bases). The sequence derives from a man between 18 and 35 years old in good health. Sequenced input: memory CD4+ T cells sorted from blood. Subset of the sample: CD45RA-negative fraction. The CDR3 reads CAISEDRGSPLHF. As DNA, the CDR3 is TGTGCCATCAGTGAAGACAGAGGCTCACCCCTCCACTTT.